This T cell receptor beta chain was observed in a study of T-cell reconstitution after alpha-beta-depleted transplantation in children. This clonotype was recorded a few times. The TCRbeta library incorporated unique molecular identifiers. In TCRdb, the PCR reads were re-called with MiXCR into one record per CDR3 protein. The repertoire has almost 500,000 distinct CDR3 sequences, approximately 12% of them found once; the top ten carry around 6%. The CDR3 loop spans 12 amino acids. Deletions cut 4 bases from V and 5 bases from J, with 8 bases between. This sequence joins TRBV12-3 or TRBV12-4 and TRBJ2-5; the D call may be TRBD1 or TRBD2 (5 bases each). The source is a human donor who donated a stem cell graft to a child with combined immunodeficiency. The sample was PBMCs from the stem cell graft donor, taken from the stem cell graft. The CDR3 nucleotides are TGTGCCAGCAGTTCGGGACCCGAGACCCAGTACTTC. Protein product: CASSSGPETQYF.